Listed below are T cell receptor beta chains from one sample, sequenced in a study of cytomegalovirus exposure and HLA in healthy donors. Repertoires were generated with immunoSEQ multiplex PCR, while TCRdb's copy carries only in-frame clones and drops some. Of nearly 200,000 clones listed, 70% to 80% were seen once; the top ten hold around 0.4%. Sequenced sample: PBMCs. All receptors come from a male donor in good health and CMV-seropositive. CDR3s include the opening cysteine and the closing phenylalanine or tryptophan. A D gene is named only where the DNA matches it firmly. A clone size is listed for some rows: how often the clone was seen (once, few, many), or a class if it is expanded.

clone size: once; D gene: NA; V gene: TRBV14; CDR3 length: 16; J gene: TRBJ2-5; CDR3 DNA: TGTGCCAGCAGCCAAGTTGGTGGAGCGCCTGAGTCGACCCAGTACTTC; CDR3 protein: CASSQVGGAPESTQYF
clone size: NA; D gene: NA; V gene: TRBV6-6; CDR3 length: 14; J gene: TRBJ2-7; CDR3 DNA: TGTGCCAGCAGTTACGGGTCGGAGGCATACGAGCAGTACTTC; CDR3 protein: CASSYGSEAYEQYF
clone size: NA; D gene: NA; V gene: TRBV4-3; CDR3 length: 15; J gene: TRBJ2-7; CDR3 DNA: TGCGCCAGCACCGACCCACGACAGGTAAGGGGCGAGCAGTACTTC; CDR3 protein: CASTDPRQVRGEQYF
clone size: NA; D gene: NA; V gene: TRBV14; CDR3 length: 17; J gene: TRBJ1-3; CDR3 DNA: TGTGCCAGCAGCCCGAGTGGCGGCAGTCTATCTGGAAACACCATATATTTT; CDR3 protein: CASSPSGGSLSGNTIYF
clone size: few; D gene: NA; V gene: TRBV27; CDR3 length: 16; J gene: TRBJ2-7; CDR3 DNA: TGTGCCAGCAGTTTCCGCCAGTCCCATAGCCCCTACGAGCAGTACTTC; CDR3 protein: CASSFRQSHSPYEQYF
clone size: NA; D gene: NA; V gene: TRBV15; CDR3 length: 12; J gene: TRBJ2-5; CDR3 DNA: TGTGCCACCAGCAGAGACCAGGAGACCCAGTACTTC; CDR3 protein: CATSRDQETQYF
clone size: NA; D gene: NA; V gene: TRBV7-2; CDR3 length: 15; J gene: TRBJ1-5; CDR3 DNA: TGTGCCAGCAGCCGATCCTCAGGGGATGGACAGCCCCAGCATTTT; CDR3 protein: CASSRSSGDGQPQHF
clone size: NA; D gene: NA; V gene: TRBV7-2; CDR3 length: 13; J gene: TRBJ1-5; CDR3 DNA: TGTGCCAGCAGCCCCCATCGCAATCAGCCCCAGCATTTT; CDR3 protein: CASSPHRNQPQHF
clone size: NA; D gene: NA; V gene: TRBV28; CDR3 length: 10; J gene: TRBJ2-7; CDR3 DNA: TGTGCCAGCAGACTCTACGAGCAGTACTTC; CDR3 protein: CASRLYEQYF
clone size: NA; D gene: NA; V gene: TRBV6-5; CDR3 length: 15; J gene: TRBJ2-5; CDR3 DNA: TGTGCCAGCAGTTCCTTGGGCCAGCCACAAGAGACCCAGTACTTC; CDR3 protein: CASSSLGQPQETQYF
clone size: NA; D gene: TRBD2; V gene: TRBV30; CDR3 length: 13; J gene: TRBJ2-7; CDR3 DNA: TGTGCCTGGGCGCCGGGACTAGTCTCCGAGCAGTACTTC; CDR3 protein: CAWAPGLVSEQYF
clone size: NA; D gene: NA; V gene: TRBV5-1; CDR3 length: 12; J gene: TRBJ1-2; CDR3 DNA: TGCGCCAGCAGCTCGACAGCATATGGCTACACCTTC; CDR3 protein: CASSSTAYGYTF
clone size: NA; D gene: NA; V gene: TRBV4-2; CDR3 length: 14; J gene: TRBJ1-1; CDR3 DNA: TGTGCCAGCAGCCAAGATCTTGGGAGAACTGAAGCTTTCTTT; CDR3 protein: CASSQDLGRTEAFF
clone size: NA; D gene: NA; V gene: TRBV4-3; CDR3 length: 14; J gene: TRBJ2-1; CDR3 DNA: TGCGCCAGCAGCCAAGAAACAGACTACAATGAGCAGTTCTTC; CDR3 protein: CASSQETDYNEQFF
clone size: NA; D gene: TRBD2; V gene: TRBV5-1; CDR3 length: 18; J gene: TRBJ2-1; CDR3 DNA: TGCGCCAGCAGCTTGGTGGCTAGCGGGGGGATCCTCTACAATGAGCAGTTCTTC; CDR3 protein: CASSLVASGGILYNEQFF
clone size: NA; D gene: TRBD1; V gene: TRBV7-9; CDR3 length: 17; J gene: TRBJ1-4; CDR3 DNA: TGTTCCAGCAGCTTAACGGGACAGGTGGCAACTAATGAAAAACTGTTTTTT; CDR3 protein: CSSSLTGQVATNEKLFF
clone size: NA; D gene: NA; V gene: TRBV18; CDR3 length: 13; J gene: TRBJ1-5; CDR3 DNA: TGTGCCAGCTCACCCCAGGGAAATCAGCCCCAGCATTTT; CDR3 protein: CASSPQGNQPQHF
clone size: NA; D gene: NA; V gene: TRBV7-2; CDR3 length: 14; J gene: TRBJ2-3; CDR3 DNA: TGTGCCACCGAGGTAGGGGGGGCCGCAGATACGCAGTATTTT; CDR3 protein: CATEVGGAADTQYF
clone size: NA; D gene: NA; V gene: TRBV11-2; CDR3 length: 17; J gene: TRBJ2-3; CDR3 DNA: TGTGCCAGCAGCTTAGAGGGTAGGGGGGGGCCAACAGATACGCAGTATTTT; CDR3 protein: CASSLEGRGGPTDTQYF
clone size: few; D gene: NA; V gene: TRBV4-2; CDR3 length: 15; J gene: TRBJ1-5; CDR3 DNA: TGTGCCAGCAGTCGAGGGAGGGGGGGCAATCAGCCCCAGCATTTT; CDR3 protein: CASSRGRGGNQPQHF
clone size: few; D gene: TRBD1; V gene: TRBV18; CDR3 length: 14; J gene: TRBJ2-3; CDR3 DNA: TGTGCCAGCTCATCGGGGACAGGGACAGATACGCAGTATTTT; CDR3 protein: CASSSGTGTDTQYF
clone size: NA; D gene: NA; V gene: TRBV18; CDR3 length: 15; J gene: TRBJ2-6; CDR3 DNA: TGTGCCAGCTCACCACCGCGCACTGGGGCCAACGTCCTGACTTTC; CDR3 protein: CASSPPRTGANVLTF